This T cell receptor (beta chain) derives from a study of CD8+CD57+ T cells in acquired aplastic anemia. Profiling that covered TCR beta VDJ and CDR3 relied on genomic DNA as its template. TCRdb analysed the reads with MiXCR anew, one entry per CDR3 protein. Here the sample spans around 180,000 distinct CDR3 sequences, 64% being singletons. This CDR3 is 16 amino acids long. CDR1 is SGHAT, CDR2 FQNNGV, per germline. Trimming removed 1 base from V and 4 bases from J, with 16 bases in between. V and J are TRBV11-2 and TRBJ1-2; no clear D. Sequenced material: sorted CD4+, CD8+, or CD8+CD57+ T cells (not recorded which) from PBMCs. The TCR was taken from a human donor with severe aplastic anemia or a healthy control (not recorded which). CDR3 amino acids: CASSLVGEWGSYGYTF. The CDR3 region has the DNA TGTGCCAGCAGCTTAGTAGGCGAGTGGGGATCCTATGGCTACACCTTC.